Sequencing of this T cell receptor (beta chain) was carried out in a study of cytomegalovirus exposure and HLA in healthy donors. This clone was observed a single time. The CDR3 totals 13 residues. Deletions cut 1 base from V and 3 bases from J, with 5 bases between. The germline V gene has CDR1 SGHRS and CDR2 YFSETQ. With 60 Vbeta and 13 Jbeta primers, the PCR was carried out. Method: immunoSEQ multiplex PCR; TCRdb's copy keeps in-frame clones and lacks some. The sample yields around 150,000 clones, roughly 80% seen once. This TCR came from a man aged 40-50 years in good health and CMV-seropositive. The sequenced material came from PBMCs. This chain uses TRBV5-1 with TRBJ2-1; D remains unclear. Here the CDR3 DNA reads TGCGCCAGCAGCTTGTACAGCTACAATGAGCAGTTCTTC. Residues: CASSLYSYNEQFF.